The clone carrying this T cell receptor (beta chain) was picked up many times. Antigen unknown. This sample stems from a study of T cells in Graves' hyperthyroidism and ophthalmopathy. Findings and limits, study-wide: The majority of expanded thyroid clonotypes above 0.001 also appeared in blood.

The CDR3 spans 16 residues. The junction had 14 bases not matched to a gene; V was cut back by 6 bases and J by 6 bases. Germline V gene data show CDR1 as SNHLY and CDR2 as FYNNEI. Those patients with uncontrolled infection, other autoimmune disease, pregnancy or lactation were excluded. RNA transcripts served as the template for amplifying TCR beta CDR3 regions. The study used the HTBI primer set for a first-round RT-PCR of the TCR CDR3. A single record per CDR3 protein comes from TCRdb applying MiXCR to the multiplex PCR reads. The data show more than 350,000 distinct CDR3 sequences, 15% seen once. The sequencing sample was made of blood. The V and J genes are TRBV2 and TRBJ2-1, with TRBD1 matching 7 bases. The clonotype was recovered from a woman in her 30s with Graves' hyperthyroidism. The DNA of the CDR3 is TGTGCCAGCAGCCGGGACAGTCTGGGGTCGGGCAATGAGCAGTTCTTC. As protein: CASSRDSLGSGNEQFF.